The rows below give T cell receptor beta chains drawn from one sample of a study of blood T cell repertoires in COVID-19. This table comes from immunoSEQ multiplex PCR, and its TCRdb copy is limited to in-frame clones, with some not included. The sample lists around 150,000 clones, 87% occurring once. The specimen was peripheral blood. These TCRs come from a human donor in a cohort sampled during active COVID-19. CDR3s include the opening cysteine and the closing phenylalanine or tryptophan. Fields, in order: D gene, J gene, V gene, CDR3 protein. A D gene is named only where the DNA matches it firmly.

D: TRBD2; J: TRBJ2-7; V: TRBV7-8; CDR3: CASSLAVASGAYEQYF
D: TRBD1; J: TRBJ2-7; V: TRBV7-2; CDR3: CASSYRTGGSYEQYF
D: TRBD1; J: TRBJ1-3; V: TRBV30; CDR3: CAWRITGGFGNTIYF
D: -; J: TRBJ2-5; V: TRBV21-1; CDR3: CASSKALPRLAGGGETQYF
D: TRBD1; J: TRBJ1-2; V: TRBV9; CDR3: CASSSRRVGDRGYYGYTF
D: -; J: TRBJ1-5; V: TRBV30; CDR3: CAWGRYSNQPQHF
D: TRBD1; J: TRBJ1-5; V: TRBV24-1; CDR3: CATSGVKQGNNQPQHF
D: TRBD2; J: TRBJ2-5; V: TRBV29-1; CDR3: CSVVAGGFETQYF
D: -; J: TRBJ2-2; V: TRBV24-1; CDR3: CATSEHPPGRVTGELFF
D: -; J: TRBJ2-7; V: TRBV30; CDR3: CAWTLGDGAYEQYF
D: TRBD1; J: TRBJ2-7; V: TRBV4-1; CDR3: CASSQDLGTVHPSYEQYF
D: -; J: TRBJ2-3; V: TRBV19; CDR3: CASSPSSDTDTQYF
D: -; J: TRBJ2-7; V: TRBV30; CDR3: CAWSKAEYEQYF
D: TRBD1; J: TRBJ1-2; V: TRBV2; CDR3: CASSTDRGSYGYTF
D: TRBD1; J: TRBJ1-2; V: TRBV9; CDR3: CASSETLYTGQGGGYTF
D: TRBD2; J: TRBJ2-7; V: TRBV3-1/TRBV3-2; CDR3: CASSQGLAGDVGYEQYF